This TCR beta chain was recovered during a study of blood T cells in healthy people across ages. On this clonotype itself: Relative to the germline gene, one junction end is altered; a read error may explain this.

This CDR3 region has 16 residues. Germline-derived CDR1 and CDR2 are LGHNA and YNFKEQ. A second PCR, run for about 6 to 12 cycles, used a sample-barcoded 5' primer plus a J-beta primer mix. MiXCR, applied by TCRdb to the 5' RACE reads, yields one record per CDR3 protein. Among roughly 900,000 distinct CDR3 sequences, 25% to 30% were seen once, and the ten largest hold around a sixth. The TCR comes from a woman older than 75 in good health. The sequencing sample was made of blood. The V and J genes are TRBV4-2 and TRBJ1-6; D may be TRBD1 (5 bases). Written as DNA, the CDR3 is TGTGCCAGCAGCCAAGGGGGGGGTTCCTATAATTCACCCCCCCACTTT. This gives the protein CASSQGGGSYNSPPHF.